A selection of T cell receptor beta chains follows, all from one sample in a study of blood T cells in healthy people across ages. TCRdb ran MiXCR on the 5' RACE reads and lists one entry per CDR3 protein. Of about 780,000 distinct CDR3 sequences in the sample, around a quarter are singletons; the top ten hold around 3%. These data were also filed under a second study, of T cells of mothers and their children.

The sequenced material came from blood. The source of these receptors is a boy between 10 and 17 years old in good health. Each CDR3 is given with its conserved first and last residue. Each record gives: V gene, D gene, clone size, J gene, CDR3 DNA, CDR3 protein. A D gene is named only where the DNA matches it firmly. Part of the rows lack a size; the others show once, few, many or a class for expanded clones.

TRBV9,NA,once,TRBJ2-3,TGTGCCAGCAGCCCCCGTTGGGGGATTAGCACAGATACGCAGTATTTT,CASSPRWGISTDTQYF
TRBV28,TRBD2,NA,TRBJ2-5,TGTGCCAGCAGTTTACCAGCGGGGGATCAAGAGACCCAGTACTTC,CASSLPAGDQETQYF
TRBV5-1,TRBD1,few,TRBJ2-7,TGCGCCAGCAGCCCACCGGACAGGGCCCACGAGCAGTACTTC,CASSPPDRAHEQYF
TRBV6-1,NA,NA,TRBJ1-2,TGTGCCAGCAGTCCTCGGCCCGTTGCTAACTATGGCTACACCTTC,CASSPRPVANYGYTF
TRBV12-3/TRBV12-4,TRBD1,few,TRBJ1-2,TGTGCCAGCAGTCGGACAGGCGCCTATGGCTACACCTTC,CASSRTGAYGYTF
TRBV27,TRBD2,NA,TRBJ2-5,TGTGCCAGCAGACCTCTAGCGGGGGGCGGGGGAGAGACCCAGTACTTC,CASRPLAGGGGETQYF
TRBV18,TRBD1,NA,TRBJ1-1,TGTGCCAGCTCACGGACCGGGACAGGGGGCGGCTACACTGAAGCTTTCTTT,CASSRTGTGGGYTEAFF
TRBV12-3/TRBV12-4,NA,NA,TRBJ1-3,TGTGCCAGCAGGCCCGCCGGGAGCTCTGGAAACACCATATATTTT,CASRPAGSSGNTIYF
TRBV6-1,TRBD1,NA,TRBJ1-4,TGTGCCAGCAGTGCAGGGGGCGGGGAAAAACTGTTTTTT,CASSAGGGEKLFF
TRBV5-1,NA,NA,TRBJ2-7,TGCGCCAGCAGCTTACAGGCGGAAGACTACGAGCAGTACTTC,CASSLQAEDYEQYF
TRBV27,NA,few,TRBJ2-7,TGTGCCAGCAGTCGTTCGACAGCGAGCTCCTGCGAGCAGTACTTC,CASSRSTASSCEQYF
TRBV20-1,NA,once,TRBJ1-4,TGCAGTGCTAGATACTCGGGGGGTGAAAAACTGTTTTTT,CSARYSGGEKLFF
TRBV28,NA,few,TRBJ2-2,TGTGCCAGCACTCCCGGGCAGGGGAACACCGGGGAGCTGTTTTTT,CASTPGQGNTGELFF
TRBV11-2,NA,NA,TRBJ2-5,TGTGCCAGCAAGAAACTGCGGGGAACGCAAGAGACCCAGTACTTC,CASKKLRGTQETQYF
TRBV6-6,TRBD1,few,TRBJ2-7,TGTGCCAGCACCCTTTCGACAGGGGTCTACGAGCAGTACTTC,CASTLSTGVYEQYF
TRBV7-9,NA,NA,TRBJ2-1,TGTGCCAGCAGCTCGGGTAGCAACAATGAGCAGTTCTTC,CASSSGSNNEQFF
TRBV20-1,TRBD2,few,TRBJ2-5,TGCAGTGCCCTGCGGGGGGGCGGAGAGACCCAGTACTTC,CSALRGGGETQYF
TRBV5-4,TRBD1,few,TRBJ2-5,TGTGCCAGCCCTACAGGGGATGGGGAGACCCAGTACTTC,CASPTGDGETQYF
TRBV13,TRBD1,NA,TRBJ2-5,TGTGCCAGCAGCGGCCAGGGGGCGAGAAAGACCCAGTACTTC,CASSGQGARKTQYF
TRBV11-2,NA,few,TRBJ2-7,TGTGCCAGCAGCTTAGGCCAGCGGTTGGACGAGCAGTACTTC,CASSLGQRLDEQYF
TRBV19,NA,once,TRBJ2-7,TGTGCCAGTAGTCCTCCCCGGGGGCAAAGGGGATACGAGCAGTACTTC,CASSPPRGQRGYEQYF
TRBV28,TRBD1,few,TRBJ2-5,TGTGCCAGCCTTGGACAGGGAAGGGAGAAGCAGTACTTC,CASLGQGREKQYF
TRBV12-3/TRBV12-4,NA,few,TRBJ2-5,TGTGCCAGCGGTGTAAGCCGGGACTCTTTCTTC,CASGVSRDSFF
TRBV11-2,NA,few,TRBJ1-1,TGTGCCAGTAGCTTGGGGACTTTGAACACTGAAGCTTTCTTT,CASSLGTLNTEAFF
TRBV7-3,NA,few,TRBJ2-5,TGTGCCAGCAGTCCTAGGGAGAGGGAGACCCAGTACTTC,CASSPRERETQYF
TRBV11-2,NA,few,TRBJ1-5,TGTGCCAGCAGCCCCCAAGGGGGGGCTCAACAGCCCCAGCATTTT,CASSPQGGAQQPQHF
TRBV5-6,NA,NA,TRBJ2-6,TGTGCCAGCAACCCGACGGGGACTGGGGCCAACGTCCTGACTTTC,CASNPTGTGANVLTF
TRBV2,NA,NA,TRBJ1-6,TGTGCCAGCAGTGAAGTGGGAGGAGAATCTTCACCCCTCCACTTT,CASSEVGGESSPLHF
TRBV28,TRBD1,many,TRBJ2-1,TGTGCCAGCAGTTCCATCAGGGGGCACGAGCAGTTCTTC,CASSSIRGHEQFF
TRBV5-1,NA,NA,TRBJ1-6,TGCGCCAGCAGCTTGAACAGGCCCTATAATTCACCCCTCCACTTT,CASSLNRPYNSPLHF
TRBV5-1,NA,NA,TRBJ2-5,TGCGCCAGCAGCTTGGCCAAACCCAGGGGCCAAGAGACCCAGTACTTC,CASSLAKPRGQETQYF
TRBV6-5,NA,NA,TRBJ2-3,TGTGCCAGCAAAGAGGGTTACAAAGGCACAGATACGCAGTATTTT,CASKEGYKGTDTQYF
TRBV7-2,NA,NA,TRBJ2-1,TGTGCCAGCAGCTTAGCGAGAAGGGGCGAGCAGTTCTTC,CASSLARRGEQFF
TRBV7-2,NA,NA,TRBJ2-3,TGTGCCAGCAGCTTAGGAGGGGGAGGGATAGATACGCAGTATTTT,CASSLGGGGIDTQYF
TRBV7-9,NA,NA,TRBJ1-3,TGTGCCAGCCGGAGGTCCAGCCCTGGAAACACCATATATTTT,CASRRSSPGNTIYF
TRBV19,NA,NA,TRBJ2-1,TGTGCCAGTAATTCTCTGGTCTACAATGAGCAGTTCTTC,CASNSLVYNEQFF
TRBV29-1,NA,NA,TRBJ2-4,TGCAGCGTTGAAGGTTACCAGGGGGGAAACATTCAGTACTTC,CSVEGYQGGNIQYF
TRBV5-5,NA,NA,TRBJ1-1,TGTGCCAGCAGCTTACGTCCCCGGACGGAAGCTTTCTTT,CASSLRPRTEAFF
TRBV25-1,NA,NA,TRBJ1-1,TGTGCCAGCAGTGGGGCCGGGGGAGTTGCTTTCTTT,CASSGAGGVAFF
TRBV4-2,TRBD2,few,TRBJ2-4,TGTGCCAGCGGCCAAGACGGGGGGGCGACCAAAAACATTCAGTACTTC,CASGQDGGATKNIQYF